Each of the 28 T cell receptor beta chains below was sequenced from the same sample in a study of blood T cell repertoires in COVID-19 (dated by TCRdb to between 2020 and 2021). Library preparation employed the immunoSEQ multiplex PCR assay. TCRdb provides this immuneACCESS table in a form limited to in-frame rearrangements. Some clones are lacking; in checked studies, under half of them reflect an unresolved V gene, and why the rest are absent is not known. This sample has 90,000 to 120,000 clones in its table, and over 75% of those were observed once. Of the sample, about 4% is held by the ten largest clones. Sequenced: peripheral blood. The receptors shown here come from an older woman with acute or convalescent COVID-19.

The gene calls are TRBV13 and TRBJ2-1; tentative D call: TRBD1 (6 bases). V shed 0 bases and J shed 5 bases, with 8 bases lying between them. Germline loops: CDR1 PRHDT, CDR2 FYEKMQ (reference sequence). The CDR3 has 14 residues. CDR3 sequence reads: CASSLGGGNNEQFF. The CDR3 nucleotides read TGTGCCAGCAGCTTAGGAGGGGGAAACAATGAGCAGTTCTTC.

The CDR3 DNA reads TGCGCCAGCAGACTCGACTTTCGCGGGGGCTGGTCCCAGTTCTTC. This sequence encodes CASRLDFRGGWSQFF. The chain employs TRBV5-1 and TRBJ2-1; tentative D call: TRBD2 (7 bases). The V and J ends lost 5 bases and 13 bases respectively, with 25 bases between them. The CDR3 totals 15 residues. The germline gives CDR1 SGHRS, CDR2 YFSETQ.

The rearrangement uses TRBV1 and TRBJ2-7; the listed D gene, TRBD1, was not tested against the DNA. TRBV1 is a pseudogene segment. This CDR3 region has 15 residues. The CDR3 reads CTSSQVCSSSYEQYV. CDR3 DNA: TGCACCAGCAGCCAAGTATGTTCCAGTTCCTACGAGCAGTACGTC.

The genes are TRBV20-1 and TRBJ1-5; D is uncertain. Trimming shortened V by 3 bases and J by 1 base, and 13 bases separated the two germline ends. Looked up from germline, CDR1 is DFQATT and CDR2 is SNEGSKA (reference sequence). The CDR3 runs to 15 residues. DNA of the CDR3: TGCAGTGCTAGTCGGGGTTGGAGGAGCAATCAGCCCCAGCATTTT. Protein: CSASRGWRSNQPQHF.

The V call is TRBV5-5, the J call TRBJ2-1; 8 nucleotides line up with TRBD1. V trimming: 1 base; J trimming: 2 bases; junction bases outside the gene matches: 5. Germline values: CDR1 SGHKS, CDR2 YYEKEE (reference sequence). This CDR3 spans 16 amino acids. The CDR3 loop reads CASSLSLDRAYNEQFF. CDR3 in DNA: TGTGCCAGCAGCTTGTCCCTGGACAGGGCCTACAATGAGCAGTTCTTC.

This clone was detected a few times. The chain uses TRBV7-9 and TRBJ1-1, with TRBD1 matching 8 bases. There are 14 residues in the CDR3. Per the germline V gene, CDR1 is SEHNR and CDR2 is FQNEAQ (reference sequence). J gave up 0 bases and V 6 bases, and 3 bases lay outside the gene matches. The CDR3 region has the DNA TGTGCCAGCAGGACAGGGGTCATGAACACTGAAGCTTTCTTT. Its protein is CASRTGVMNTEAFF.

CDR3 nucleotides: TGTGCCAGCAGGCCCACAGGGGTTCGCTATGGCTACACCTTC. It codes for CASRPTGVRYGYTF. This rearrangement joins TRBV28 to TRBJ1-2, with TRBD1 matching 7 bases. The V gene's germline CDR1 is MDHEN and CDR2 SYDVKM. Losses at the gene ends were 6 bases for V and 4 bases for J; bases not matched to a gene: 8. The CDR3 is 14 residues long.

This clone has only one observation. The V call is TRBV19, the J call TRBJ1-6; D call uncertain. The germline V and J ends were trimmed by 3 bases and 8 bases, with 14 bases remaining between them. Germline CDR1 and CDR2: LNHDA and SQIVND (reference sequence). This CDR3 comprises 15 residues. CDR3 DNA sequence: TGTGCCAGTAGTATTGCGAGGGTTCTCGATTCACCCCTCCACTTT. It yields the protein CASSIARVLDSPLHF.

J is TRBJ1-2 and V is TRBV18; 7 bases are shared with TRBD1. Germline loops: CDR1 KGHSH, CDR2 LQKENI. This CDR3 is built from 13 residues. V was clipped by 0 bases and J by 5 bases; unmatched bases: 0. CDR3 coding DNA: TGTGCCAGCTCACCACCGACAGGGTATGGCTACACCTTC. Translated: CASSPPTGYGYTF.

CDR3 DNA sequence: TGTGCCAGCACCGACAGGGGGAACACTGAAGCTTTCTTT. It encodes CASTDRGNTEAFF. The rearrangement joins TRBV7-8 to TRBJ1-1, with 8 bases identical to TRBD1. CDR1 is SGHVS, CDR2 FQNEAQ, per germline. Germline trimming cut 7 bases from V and 1 base from J; bases unmatched to any gene: 2. CDR3 size: 13 residues.

The chain is built from TRBV19 and TRBJ1-2; D is possibly TRBD1 (6 bases). The CDR3 is made up of 15 amino acids. The V gene lost 4 bases and the J gene lost 0 bases, with 12 bases spanning the gap. The germline V gene encodes CDR1 LNHDA and CDR2 SQIVND (reference sequence). CDR3 sequence reads: CASSTSGTTNYGYTF. CDR3 in DNA: TGTGCCAGTAGTACCTCCGGGACAACTAACTATGGCTACACCTTC.

This clone was picked up one time. The chain joins TRBV27 to TRBJ2-1; TRBD2 agrees at 10 bases. J gave up 12 bases and V 8 bases, and 10 bases lay outside the gene matches. The CDR3 totals 13 residues. Looked up from germline, CDR1 is MNHEY and CDR2 is SMNVEV (reference sequence). The CDR3 region is CASGATSGSGQFF. The CDR3 DNA sequence: TGTGCCAGCGGAGCGACTAGCGGGTCGGGGCAGTTCTTC.

The chain couples TRBV9 to TRBJ1-1; D unresolved. The CDR3 runs to 14 residues. Trimming stripped 0 bases from V and 0 bases from J, with 6 bases between. Germline V gene lookup returns CDR1 SGDLS and CDR2 YYNGEE. CDR3 in DNA: TGTGCCAGCAGCGTAGAACCGGTGAACACTGAAGCTTTCTTT. Translating gives CASSVEPVNTEAFF.

This chain uses TRBV4-3 with TRBJ1-6; 7 bases map to TRBD1. Trimming at V came to 0 bases and at J to 6 bases, leaving 5 bases not matched to a gene. The length of the CDR3 is 16 residues. Germline-derived CDR1 and CDR2 are LGHNA and YSLEER. CDR3 DNA sequence: TGCGCCAGCAGCCAAGAAGGAACAGGGGTTAATTCACCCCTCCACTTT. Amino acids: CASSQEGTGVNSPLHF.

This chain joins TRBV27 and TRBJ1-2; 7 positions agree with TRBD1. V dropped 3 bases and J dropped 8; count of bases not matched to a gene: 9. CDR1 is MNHEY, CDR2 SMNVEV, per germline (reference sequence). This CDR3 is 14 amino acids long. As DNA, the CDR3 is TGTGCCAGCAGTTTTTCCAGACAGGGTAAGGGCTACACCTTC. Residues: CASSFSRQGKGYTF.

The gene calls are TRBV7-2 and TRBJ2-5; the D gene is possibly TRBD1 (6 bases). This CDR3 comprises 18 residues. Looked up from germline, CDR1 is SGHTA and CDR2 is FQGNSA. Trimming stripped 5 bases from V and 4 bases from J, with 26 bases between. The CDR3 bases are TGTGCCAGCAGCCCCCCGTGGGGCCTCAGGGGTGGGCGAGAGACCCAGTACTTC. It is translated as CASSPPWGLRGGRETQYF. The full variable domain, its missing parts supplied by reference TRBV7-2 and TRBJ2-5, is GAGVSQSPSNKVTEKGKDVELRCDPISGHTALYWYRQSLGQGLEFLIYFQGNSAPDKSGLPSDRFSAERTGGSVSTLTIQRTQQEDSAVYLCASSPPWGLRGGRETQYFGPGTRLLVL.

The chain combines TRBV6-5 with TRBJ1-2, with D uncertain. Germline values: CDR1 MNHEY, CDR2 SVGAGI. CDR3 length equals 12 residues. V was cut by 6 bases and J by 6 bases, with 11 bases left in between. As DNA, the CDR3 is TGTGCCAGCAGCCCCAGAGGGAATGGCTACACCTTC. Its translation: CASSPRGNGYTF.

The gene calls are TRBV15 and TRBJ2-2; D might be TRBD1 (5 bases). Per the germline V gene, CDR1 is LNHNV and CDR2 is YYDKDF (reference sequence). This CDR3 spans 15 amino acids. V was pared by 5 bases and J by 6 bases, with 16 bases between. This CDR3 reads CATSPTEGYAGELFF. The CDR3 nucleotides read TGTGCCACCAGCCCGACAGAAGGGTACGCCGGGGAGCTGTTTTTT.

The chain recombines TRBV6-6 with TRBJ1-1, with 7 bases aligning to TRBD1. V was clipped by 2 bases and J by 3 bases; unmatched bases: 6. The CDR3 contains 15 residues. Looked up from germline, CDR1 is MNHNY and CDR2 is SVGAGI (reference sequence). The DNA of the CDR3 is TGTGCCAGCAGTTACCCCCAGGGGGAAGACACTGAAGCTTTCTTT. Its translation is CASSYPQGEDTEAFF.

This chain connects TRBV29-1 to TRBJ2-1, with 8 bases that match TRBD2. Per the germline V gene, CDR1 is SQVTM and CDR2 is ANQGSEA. The V gene end was trimmed by 3 bases and the J gene end by 7 bases; junction bases not matched to a gene: 8. This CDR3 is built from 14 residues. The CDR3 DNA is TGCAGCGTTGACGCGGGGGGCGATGGGAATGAGCAGTTCTTC. Translation gives CSVDAGGDGNEQFF.

The CDR3 loop reads CASSYGSSGNTIYF. CDR3 nucleotides: TGTGCCAGCAGTTACGGCAGCTCTGGAAACACCATATATTTT. The chain carries TRBV6-5 and TRBJ1-3, with D unresolved. Trimming took off 2 bases at V and 0 bases at J, with 5 bases between the two ends. CDR1 is MNHEY and CDR2 is SVGAGI in the germline V gene. The CDR3 is 14 amino acids.

This rearrangement joins TRBV5-8 to TRBJ1-5, with a possible D match to TRBD1 (6 bases). Germline V gene data show CDR1 as SGHTS and CDR2 as YDEGEE. CDR3 length: 14 residues. V lost 0 bases and J lost 9, with 13 bases in between. The CDR3 nucleotides read TGTGCCAGCAGCTTGGCCCCGGGGGGCCGGCCCCAGCATTTT. Amino acids: CASSLAPGGRPQHF.

J is TRBJ1-1 and V is TRBV5-4; D might be TRBD1 (6 bases). CDR3 size: 18 residues. Trimming stripped 2 bases from V and 1 base from J, with 21 bases between. Germline V gene sequence: CDR1 SGHNT, CDR2 YYREEE (reference sequence). The CDR3 sequence is CASSFSVRKWDKNTEAFF. Here the CDR3 DNA reads TGTGCCAGCAGCTTTTCAGTGAGGAAATGGGACAAGAACACTGAAGCTTTCTTT.

V usage is TRBV7-2 and J usage is TRBJ1-3; 7 nucleotides align to TRBD1. The V segment lost 2 bases and the J segment 3 bases; nucleotides outside the gene matches: 4. The CDR3 length is 15 residues. From germline, CDR1 is SGHTA and CDR2 FQGNSA. CDR3 loop: CASSLRTGGGNTIYF. The CDR3 coding sequence is TGTGCCAGCAGCTTAAGGACAGGTGGTGGAAACACCATATATTTT.

The chain combines TRBV12-5 with TRBJ2-7, with 12 bases that match TRBD1. Trimming removed 2 bases from V and 3 bases from J; junction bases left unmatched: 17. The germline CDR1 and CDR2 sequences are LGHNT and FRNRAP. This CDR3 comprises 20 residues. In DNA, the CDR3 is TGTGCTAGTGGTTTGCTTTCAGAGACCGGGACAGGGGGCTACCTCTACGAGCAGTACGTC. Residues: CASGLLSETGTGGYLYEQYV.

This clone was recorded once. This rearrangement joins TRBV6-5 to TRBJ1-1; D not resolved. Per the germline V gene, CDR1 is MNHEY and CDR2 is SVGAGI. The ends were cut back, 2 bases at V and 1 base at J, with 5 bases in the middle. The CDR3 runs 13 residues. The CDR3 loop is CASSYQQNTEAFF. The CDR3 DNA reads as TGTGCCAGCAGTTACCAACAGAACACTGAAGCTTTCTTT.

The rearrangement links TRBV4-2 to TRBJ1-4, with 8 bases identical to TRBD1. Germline loops: CDR1 LGHNA, CDR2 YNFKEQ. The CDR3 is 16 residues long. The V and J ends lost 4 bases and 1 base, in that order; junction bases with no gene match: 5. This CDR3 reads CASSRGQGGTNEKLFF. CDR3 DNA: TGTGCCAGCAGCCGAGGACAGGGTGGAACTAATGAAAAACTGTTTTTT.

This chain joins TRBV24-1 and TRBJ1-2; D uncertain. CDR1 KGHDR and CDR2 SFDVKD come from the germline V gene. The length of the CDR3 is 12 residues. Trimming took off 12 bases at V and 1 base at J, with 11 bases between the two ends. The CDR3 DNA follows: TGTGCCCTCGCGGTGAGTAACTATGGCTACACCTTC. The encoded protein is CALAVSNYGYTF.